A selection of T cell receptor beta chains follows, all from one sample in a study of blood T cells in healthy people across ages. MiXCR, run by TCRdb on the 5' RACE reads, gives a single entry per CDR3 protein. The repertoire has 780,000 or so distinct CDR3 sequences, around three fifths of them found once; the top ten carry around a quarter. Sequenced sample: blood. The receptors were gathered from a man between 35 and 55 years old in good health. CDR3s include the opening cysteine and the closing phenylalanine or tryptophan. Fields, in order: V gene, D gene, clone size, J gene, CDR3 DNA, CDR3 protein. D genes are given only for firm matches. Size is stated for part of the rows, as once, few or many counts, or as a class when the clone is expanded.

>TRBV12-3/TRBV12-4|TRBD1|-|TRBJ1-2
TGTGCCAGCCAGTTGGGACAGGGGAAAAGAGGCTACACCTTC
CASQLGQGKRGYTF
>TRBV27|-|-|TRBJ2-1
TGTGCCAGCAGTTATAGGGACGGCCACATCTCCTACAATGAGCAGTTCTTC
CASSYRDGHISYNEQFF
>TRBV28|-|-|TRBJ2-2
TGTGCCAGCAAAATGGACTCTCGGGACACCGGGGAGCTGTTTTTT
CASKMDSRDTGELFF
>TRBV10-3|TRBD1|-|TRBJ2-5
TGTGCCATCAGTGAAGGACAGGAGGCCCAGCAGTACTTC
CAISEGQEAQQYF
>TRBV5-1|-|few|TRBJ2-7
TGTGCCAGCAGCACCACAGGGTTAAGCTACGAGCAGTACTTC
CASSTTGLSYEQYF
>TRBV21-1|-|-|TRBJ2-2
TGTGCCAGCAGCCTCCCTGGGGCCACGGCCGGGGAGCTGTTTTTT
CASSLPGATAGELFF
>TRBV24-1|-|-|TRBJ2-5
TGTGCCACCAGTGATCTGATGCAAGAGACCCAGTACTTC
CATSDLMQETQYF
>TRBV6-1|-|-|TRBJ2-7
TGTGCCAGCAGTGAAGAGACGGCCAGCTCCTACGAGCAGTACTTC
CASSEETASSYEQYF
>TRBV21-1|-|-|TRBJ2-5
TGTGCCAGCAGCGATAAGCCGGCTGCGTGGACCCAAGAGACCCAGTACTTC
CASSDKPAAWTQETQYF
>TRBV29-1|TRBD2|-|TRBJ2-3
TGCAGCGTTGAACCTAGCGGGGGCCCCGGGGCAAAGCAGTATTTT
CSVEPSGGPGAKQYF
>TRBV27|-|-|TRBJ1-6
TGTGCCAGCAGTCGGGGGCCGGGGCGAAAATATTATAATTCACCCCTCCACTTT
CASSRGPGRKYYNSPLHF
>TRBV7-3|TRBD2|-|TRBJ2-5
TGTGCCAGCAGCCCTCAGGGAGGGGCAAGCCAAGAGACCCAGTACTTC
CASSPQGGASQETQYF
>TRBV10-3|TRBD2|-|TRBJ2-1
TGTGCCATCAGATTAGCGGGAGGGCTTGGCAATGAGCAGTTCTTC
CAIRLAGGLGNEQFF
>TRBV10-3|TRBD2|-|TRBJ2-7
TGTGCCATCAGGCCGGCTAGCGGGACGGATGAGCAGTACTTC
CAIRPASGTDEQYF
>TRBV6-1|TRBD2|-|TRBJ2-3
TGTGCCAGCAGAGTCCTAAGCGGGAGTTCGAGCCCAGATACGCAGTATTTT
CASRVLSGSSSPDTQYF
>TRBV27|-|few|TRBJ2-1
TGTGCCAGCATGCGTGCGGGGACCTACAATGAGCAGTTCTTC
CASMRAGTYNEQFF
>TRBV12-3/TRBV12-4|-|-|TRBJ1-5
TGTGCCAGCAGTTTAGGGATCAGGAAGGGCAATCAGCCCCAGCATTTT
CASSLGIRKGNQPQHF
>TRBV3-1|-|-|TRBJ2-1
TGTGCCAGCAGCCTAGTATACTCCTACAATGAGCAGTTCTTC
CASSLVYSYNEQFF
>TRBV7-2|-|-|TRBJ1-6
TGTGCCGATAATTCTTGGTTTCCCCTCCACTTT
CADNSWFPLHF
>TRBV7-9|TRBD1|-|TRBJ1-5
TGTGCCAGCAGCCTGACCACAGGGGCCCATCAGCCCCAGCATTTT
CASSLTTGAHQPQHF
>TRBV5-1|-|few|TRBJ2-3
TGCGCCAGCAGCTTGGCGGGAGTGAACACAGATACGCAGTATTTT
CASSLAGVNTDTQYF
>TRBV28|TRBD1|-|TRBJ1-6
TGTGCCAGCATGGGGGTTTCGGGACAGGAATATTCACCCCTCCACTTT
CASMGVSGQEYSPLHF
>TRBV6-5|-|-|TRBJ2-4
TGTGCCAGCAGAGACCCGGCCAAAAACATTCAGTACTTC
CASRDPAKNIQYF
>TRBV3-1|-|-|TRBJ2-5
TGTGCCAGCAAGAGAGAAGAGACCCAGTACTTC
CASKREETQYF
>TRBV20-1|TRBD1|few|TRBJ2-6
TGCAGTGGCCGGGACAGCCGTTACTCTGGGGCCAACGTCCTGACTTTC
CSGRDSRYSGANVLTF
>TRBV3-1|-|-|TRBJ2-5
TGTGCCAGCAGCCAAGGGCCCGGGACCGAGAAGACCCAGTACTTC
CASSQGPGTEKTQYF
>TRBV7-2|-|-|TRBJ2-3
TGTGCCAGCAGTTCACCCCGGGGGCGCGGGATGGGGACAGATACGCAGTATTTT
CASSSPRGRGMGTDTQYF
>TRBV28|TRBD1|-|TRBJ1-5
TGTGCCAGTACAGGGGTAAGACAGCCCCAGCATTTT
CASTGVRQPQHF
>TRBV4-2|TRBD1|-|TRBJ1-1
TGTGCCAGCAGCCAAGATCCCAGGGGGGGGAACACTGAAGCTTTCTTT
CASSQDPRGGNTEAFF
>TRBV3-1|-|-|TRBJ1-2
TGTGCCAGCAGCCCAGGCTCAGGGAGAGATGGCTACACCTTC
CASSPGSGRDGYTF
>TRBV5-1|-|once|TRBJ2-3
TGCGCCAGCAGCTCCCGGGACACAGATACGCAGTATTTT
CASSSRDTDTQYF
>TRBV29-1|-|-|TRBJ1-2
TGCAGCGCTACCCAGGGGAACTATGGCTACACCTTC
CSATQGNYGYTF
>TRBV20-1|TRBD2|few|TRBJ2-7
TGCAGTGCTAGAGAACGGGGGGGGGCGATATACGAGCAGTACTTC
CSARERGGAIYEQYF
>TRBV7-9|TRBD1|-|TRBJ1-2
TGTGCCAGCAGCTTAGCGAGACAGGGGGACTATGGCTACACCTTC
CASSLARQGDYGYTF
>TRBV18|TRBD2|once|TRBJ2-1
TGTGCCAGCTCACGTTCAACTAGCGGGAGCGGTGGTGAGCAGTTCTTC
CASSRSTSGSGGEQFF
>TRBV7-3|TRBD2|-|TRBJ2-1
TGTGCCAGCAGCTCCTCCGGGACTAGCGGGAGTCTACAGTTCTTC
CASSSSGTSGSLQFF
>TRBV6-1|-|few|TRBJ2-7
TGTGCCAGCAGTGAGAACCTGGGGAGCGAGCAGTACTTC
CASSENLGSEQYF
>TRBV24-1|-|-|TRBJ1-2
TGTGCCACCAGTGGATCGGGCGAGGGCGGCTACACCTTC
CATSGSGEGGYTF
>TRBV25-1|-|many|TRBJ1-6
TGTGCCAGCAGTGAGATCGGCACCTATAATTCACCCCTCCACTTT
CASSEIGTYNSPLHF
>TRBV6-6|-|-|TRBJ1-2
TGTGCCAGCAGTGGAGCTCGGCATGGCTACACCTTC
CASSGARHGYTF
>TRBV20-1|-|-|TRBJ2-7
TGCAGTGCTAAGGTAGTGGGATACGAGCAGTACTTC
CSAKVVGYEQYF